This T cell receptor beta chain was observed in a study of lymphopenia after photon versus proton radiotherapy (dated by TCRdb to about 2019). For the wider study: The immunological effects of photon versus proton radiation therapy were compared in patients with gastrointestinal tumors who developed high-grade lymphopenia. The cohort included more than 15 patients with gastrointestinal tumors who developed lymphopenia after receiving either photon or proton therapy. The goal of the study was to characterize the differences between the two radiation modalities in how they affect the immune system.

The method was the immunoSEQ multiplex PCR assay. Alongside multiparametric flow cytometry, deep sequencing of rearranged TCR beta loci was used to profile the T cell repertoires. Sourced from immuneACCESS, this table was stored by TCRdb with only in-frame sequences that have V and J called. A share of the clones is absent; for the studies checked, an unresolved V gene accounts for under half, and the remainder has no known explanation. The sample table holds tens of thousands of clones, of which more than 70% were seen once. The ten largest clones represent around 1.5% of the sample. V is cut by 2 bases and J by 7 bases, and the space between the germline ends is 11 bases. CDR1 and CDR2 are read off the germline V gene (reference sequence) as GTSNPN and SVGIG. From its cysteine to its phenylalanine, the CDR3 spans 12 amino acids. Only the CDR3 portion is preserved as DNA: 36 bases, with reading frame beginning at the first base.

Beyond this particular receptor, the publication reports: Once the lymphocyte count had reached its nadir, the repertoires of photon-treated patients showed oligoclonal expansion, particularly of CD8+ Temra cells, and this expansion drove the decline in diversity. The survival association was assessed only in patients who died, and better survival with proton therapy was presented by the authors as a possibility rather than a demonstrated result. Proton-treated patients stayed relatively stable during treatment, while photon-treated patients lost naive T cells and TCR diversity and gained effector/memory populations. Across the cohort, an inverse correlation was found between a larger post-nadir drop in TCR diversity and overall survival time among patients who died.

On this clone itself: Its specific antigen is unknown. No qualities accompany the bases; no much larger clone lies one base away.

The sequences come from peripheral blood, collected from a patient treated with proton-based radiotherapy. The receptor was isolated from a man in his sixties with pancreatic cancer. The V and J segments used are TRBV30 and TRBJ1-2; a tentative D call is TRBD1 (5 bases match). The nucleotides read TGTGCCTGGAGTCGAGGGGAAGGTGGCTACACCTTC. Its coded protein is CAWSRGEGGYTF.